A selection of T cell receptor beta chains follows, all from one sample in a study of shared clonotypes between healthy human individuals. Here immunoSEQ multiplex PCR was the method, and the copy in TCRdb shows in-frame clones only, minus some. The sample holds hundreds of thousands of clones, around 73% seen once. The sequencing sample was made of memory CD4+ T cells sorted from blood. These receptors all stem from a woman aged 25-40 years in good health. CDR3s include the opening cysteine and the closing phenylalanine or tryptophan. A D gene is named only where the DNA matches it firmly. Size tells how often a clone was seen (once, few, many) or the class of an expanded clone, and some rows leave it out.

TRBJ2-7 | . | TRBV28 | . | CASSPRQFEAYF | TGTGCCAGCAGTCCTCGCCAGTTCGAAGCGTACTTC
TRBJ2-7 | TRBD1 | TRBV6-1 | . | CASSRNRGDYEQYF | TGTGCCAGCAGTAGGAACAGGGGGGACTACGAGCAGTACTTC
TRBJ1-5 | . | TRBV28 | . | CASHVSSNQPQHF | TGTGCCAGCCATGTCTCGAGCAATCAGCCCCAGCATTTT
TRBJ1-4 | . | TRBV11-2 | . | CASSFRRQLNEKLFF | TGTGCCAGCAGCTTTAGGCGGCAGTTAAATGAAAAACTGTTTTTT
TRBJ2-7 | . | TRBV5-1 | once | CASSADEPPYEQYF | TGCGCCAGCAGCGCCGACGAGCCCCCCTACGAGCAGTACTTC
TRBJ2-3 | . | TRBV5-1 | . | CASSPQTKAGDTQYF | TGCGCCAGCAGCCCACAAACAAAAGCGGGAGATACGCAGTATTTT
TRBJ2-5 | . | TRBV6-1 | . | CASSEHQKTQYF | TGTGCCAGCAGTGAGCATCAGAAGACCCAGTACTTC
TRBJ2-3 | . | TRBV7-6 | many | CATRRSITTDTQYF | TGTGCCACTCGGCGATCTATAACAACAGATACGCAGTATTTT
TRBJ2-2 | . | TRBV7-8 | . | CASSLVRATTGELFF | TGTGCCAGCAGCTTAGTAAGAGCGACTACCGGGGAGCTGTTTTTT
TRBJ1-2 | . | TRBV28 | . | CASSFSGSGVGYTF | TGTGCCAGCAGTTTCAGCGGTTCCGGGGTTGGCTACACCTTC
TRBJ1-2 | . | TRBV14 | . | CASSQDFQAGYTF | TGTGCCAGCAGCCAAGATTTCCAGGCTGGCTACACCTTC
TRBJ2-1 | . | TRBV5-1 | few | CASSLDSSSYNEQFF | TGCGCCAGCAGCTTGGACAGTTCTTCCTACAATGAGCAGTTCTTC
TRBJ1-2 | . | TRBV28 | . | CASSLFSWEENGYTF | TGTGCCAGCAGTTTATTCTCCTGGGAGGAGAATGGCTACACCTTC
TRBJ2-7 | . | TRBV2 | . | CASGAQGIDEQYF | TGTGCCAGCGGGGCCCAGGGGATCGACGAGCAGTACTTC
TRBJ1-2 | . | TRBV28 | . | CASSRPNYGYTF | TGTGCCAGCTCCCGACCTAACTATGGCTACACCTTC
TRBJ2-3 | . | TRBV5-8 | . | CASSSSGTTTDTQYF | TGTGCCAGCAGCTCATCCGGGACCACGACAGATACGCAGTATTTT
TRBJ2-2 | . | TRBV6-1 | . | CASLTSSGVGGELFF | TGTGCCAGTCTAACTAGCTCGGGGGTCGGCGGGGAGCTGTTTTTT
TRBJ2-3 | TRBD2 | TRBV5-6 | . | CASSRGLARYTDTQYF | TGTGCCAGCAGCCGAGGACTAGCGAGATACACAGATACGCAGTATTTT
TRBJ2-3 | . | TRBV19 | . | CASSRGQDTQYF | TGTGCCAGTAGTAGGGGACAAGATACGCAGTATTTT
TRBJ2-3 | . | TRBV7-9 | . | CASSSPAADTQYF | TGTGCCAGCAGCTCCCCCGCGGCAGATACGCAGTATTTT
TRBJ2-1 | . | TRBV28 | . | CASSLYLSPNEQFF | TGTGCCAGCAGTTTGTATCTCTCGCCCAATGAGCAGTTCTTC
TRBJ2-1 | TRBD2 | TRBV19 | few | CASSRLAGNEQFF | TGTGCCAGTAGTAGACTAGCTGGAAATGAGCAGTTCTTC
TRBJ2-1 | TRBD2 | TRBV7-7 | . | CASSPTSVPTAEQFF | TGTGCCAGCAGCCCCACTAGCGTCCCTACAGCCGAGCAGTTCTTC
TRBJ1-1 | TRBD1 | TRBV2 | . | CASSEQGEGAFF | TGTGCCAGCAGTGAACAGGGGGAAGGAGCTTTCTTT
TRBJ1-3 | . | TRBV4-1 | . | CASSQDRGNTIYF | TGCGCCAGCAGCCAAGATAGGGGAAACACCATATATTTT
TRBJ2-7 | . | TRBV28 | . | CASTLGDKSSYEQYF | TGTGCCAGCACCCTAGGTGATAAGAGCTCCTACGAGCAGTACTTC
TRBJ1-3 | . | TRBV19 | . | CASRPSAGNTIYF | TGTGCCAGTAGACCCTCGGCTGGAAACACCATATATTTT
TRBJ2-1 | . | TRBV28 | . | CATMNLANNEQFF | TGTGCAACGATGAATCTAGCTAACAATGAGCAGTTCTTC
TRBJ2-7 | TRBD2 | TRBV27 | . | CASSLRLAGRSSYEQYF | TGTGCCAGCAGTTTGAGGCTAGCGGGAAGAAGCTCCTACGAGCAGTACTTC
TRBJ2-3 | . | TRBV18 | . | CASSAMTLLSTDTQYF | TGTGCCAGCTCGGCGATGACACTATTAAGCACAGATACGCAGTATTTT
TRBJ1-1 | . | TRBV5-8 | many | CASSLIGVAFF | TGTGCCAGCAGCCTAATAGGGGTAGCTTTCTTT
TRBJ2-3 | . | TRBV29-1 | . | CSVDPQYTDTQYF | TGCAGCGTTGATCCCCAGTACACAGATACGCAGTATTTT
TRBJ2-1 | . | TRBV11-1 | . | CASSRIGAEQFF | TGTGCCAGCAGCCGGATAGGCGCTGAGCAGTTCTTC
TRBJ1-4 | TRBD1 | TRBV30 | . | CAWSRDSVNEKLFF | TGTGCCTGGAGTCGGGACAGCGTAAATGAAAAACTGTTTTTT
TRBJ2-6 | . | TRBV4-2 | . | CASSQDSAGVLAGANVLTF | TGTGCCAGCAGCCAAGACTCGGCAGGGGTCTTGGCTGGGGCCAACGTCCTGACTTTC
TRBJ2-3 | TRBD1 | TRBV27 | few | CASSATTGLTDTQYF | TGTGCCAGCAGTGCTACGACAGGGCTCACAGATACGCAGTATTTT
TRBJ2-1 | TRBD2 | TRBV7-3 | once | CASSLGLAPNEQFF | TGTGCCAGCAGCTTAGGACTAGCGCCGAATGAGCAGTTCTTC
TRBJ2-7 | TRBD2 | TRBV10-3 | . | CAIRRTSDEQYF | TGTGCCATCAGGCGGACTAGCGACGAGCAGTACTTC
TRBJ2-7 | . | TRBV4-1 | few | CATKREQYF | TGCGCCACCAAGAGGGAGCAGTACTTC
TRBJ2-2 | . | TRBV7-2 | . | CASSPYDGELFF | TGTGCCAGCAGCCCCTACGACGGGGAGCTGTTTTTT
TRBJ2-1 | . | TRBV5-1 | . | CASSPRSFNEQFF | TGCGCCAGCAGCCCCCGGTCATTCAATGAGCAGTTCTTC
TRBJ2-1 | . | TRBV16 | . | CASSQHPGTGEQFF | TGTGCCAGCAGCCAGCATCCCGGGACCGGTGAGCAGTTCTTC
TRBJ2-3 | TRBD2 | TRBV5-8 | once | CASSSVAGGPKDTQYF | TGTGCCAGCAGCTCCGTAGCGGGAGGGCCGAAAGATACGCAGTATTTT
TRBJ2-1 | . | TRBV11-2 | . | CASSPMGTQNNEQFF | TGTGCCAGCAGCCCAATGGGCACCCAGAACAATGAGCAGTTCTTC
TRBJ2-1 | . | TRBV16 | . | CASSPLLGGGRYNEQFF | TGTGCCAGCAGCCCCCTCTTGGGGGGAGGTCGCTACAATGAGCAGTTCTTC
TRBJ2-1 | TRBD2 | TRBV28 | . | CASSYTGLAGVYNEQFF | TGTGCCAGCAGTTATACGGGACTAGCGGGAGTGTACAATGAGCAGTTCTTC
TRBJ2-1 | TRBD1 | TRBV25-1 | . | CASSESGTGGSEQFF | TGTGCCAGCAGTGAATCGGGGACAGGGGGGTCAGAGCAGTTCTTC
TRBJ2-7 | . | TRBV6-1 | . | CASATEGGAYEQYF | TGTGCCAGCGCCACGGAAGGGGGTGCCTACGAGCAGTACTTC
TRBJ2-1 | TRBD2 | TRBV2 | . | CASRRGTSGRDNEQFF | TGTGCCAGCAGGAGGGGAACTAGCGGGAGGGACAATGAGCAGTTCTTC
TRBJ2-1 | . | TRBV28 | . | CASSLERVVYNEQFF | TGTGCCAGCAGTTTAGAGCGGGTCGTTTACAATGAGCAGTTCTTC